This TCR beta chain was identified in a study of blood T cell repertoires in COVID-19 (dated by TCRdb to the early 2020s). With respect to the entire study: Samples from collaborators originated in the United States, Italy and Spain and spanned both the acute and convalescent phases of COVID-19. Where HLA class I and class II types were available, the types were taken from metadata supplied by the sample provider, not from assay-based typing. The material from the prospective study consisted of cDNA or gDNA derived from T cells, B-cell-depleted T cells, or PBMCs. Nearly every sample came with metadata listing a de-identified subject ID, COVID-19 status, age in years and sex. The repertoires were released in a freely available public database intended as a resource for research on the immune response to SARS-CoV-2. The dataset comprised deeply sampled blood TCRbeta repertoires from subjects exposed to, actively infected with, or recovered from COVID-19. The samples were drawn from two sources: the first 160 participants of the ongoing ImmuneRACE study, and approximately 1,300 subjects contributed by 6 global collaborators. General findings and caveats noted by the study authors: Clinical and demographic metadata were provided uncurated, with the amount varying by source and participant.

As encoded in the germline V gene, CDR1 is SGHRS while CDR2 is YFSETQ. The CDR3 runs 13 residues from the cysteine to the phenylalanine. The CDR3 DNA has 39 bases and is translated from base 1. For this chain, trimming is 5 bases at the V end and 3 bases at the J end, and the number of junction bases without a gene match is 3. As regards this clone: Its cognate antigen has yet to be identified. No much larger clonotype is one base removed from it; base qualities were not supplied. The same CDR3 also results from other DNA sequences found in this sample.

TCRbeta CDR3 regions were amplified from genomic DNA using the immunoSEQ Assay, a bias-controlled multiplex PCR. The authors processed their data as follows. The number of nucleated cells in each sample was estimated by amplification of reference gene primers within the assay. To quantify the absolute abundance of each unique TCRbeta CDR3 rearrangement, sequence reads were collapsed and filtered. For each sample, productive Simpson clonality was calculated by taking the square root of Simpson's diversity index across productive rearrangements. What TCRdb holds here is the immuneACCESS table cut down to in-frame rearrangements. Part of the clones is not present; checked against another copy, under half of the missing clones reflect an unresolved V gene, and the others are unexplained. That table supplies the V and J calls and clone size; D and trimming were determined from the DNA. The sample table contains more than 250,000 clones; only one count was recorded for around nine tenths of them. The ten biggest clones cover 1% of the sample.

Each collaborating institution followed its own protocols to collect whole blood in K2EDTA tubes. For TCRbeta analysis, collaborator samples were shipped as frozen whole blood, as isolated PBMCs, or as DNA extracted from either sample type. The sequencing input was peripheral blood. This TCR was recovered from a man aged 50 to 59 with active or convalescent COVID-19. The rearranged chain carries TRBV5-1 and TRBJ2-7, and TRBD1 matches 9 of the central bases. The CDR3 here reads CASSGGQGYEQYF. Read as DNA, the sequence is TGCGCCAGCAGTGGGGGACAGGGCTACGAGCAGTACTTC.